These T cell receptor beta chains were read from a single sample in a study of T cells in Graves' hyperthyroidism and ophthalmopathy. TCRdb processed the multiplex PCR reads anew with MiXCR; each CDR3 protein has one entry. The data show some 400,000 distinct CDR3 sequences, about 14% seen once. The material sequenced was blood. These receptor sequences come from an older woman with Graves' hyperthyroidism. Both conserved end residues are part of each CDR3. The order of the fields is D gene, V gene, J gene, clone size, CDR3 DNA, CDR3 protein. A D gene is named only where the DNA matches it firmly. Part of the rows lack a size; the others show once, few, many or a class for expanded clones.

TRBD1	TRBV6-1	TRBJ1-4	few	TGTGCCAGCAGTGCTCCGGGACAGGGGGCTGAAAAACTGTTTTTT	CASSAPGQGAEKLFF
TRBD2	TRBV6-5	TRBJ2-7	many	TGTGCCAGCAGTTACTCGAGTCTAGCGGGCTACGAGCAGTACTTC	CASSYSSLAGYEQYF
TRBD1	TRBV6-1	TRBJ2-3	many	TGTGCCAGCAGCAAAGACAGGGTGTCCACAGATACGCAGTATTTT	CASSKDRVSTDTQYF
-	TRBV7-9	TRBJ1-4	-	TGTGCCAGCAGCAAGCCAGACGGCGAAAAACTGTTTTTT	CASSKPDGEKLFF
-	TRBV2	TRBJ2-5	many	TGTGCCAGCAGTGAAGATCAGCGGATCCAAGAGACCCAGTACTTC	CASSEDQRIQETQYF
TRBD2	TRBV20-1	TRBJ2-1	-	TGCAGTGCTAGACTAGCGGGCTTTCGACTTGAGCAGTTCTTC	CSARLAGFRLEQFF
TRBD1	TRBV18	TRBJ2-5	many	TGTGCCAGCTCACCCGACAGGGTACGGGAGACCCAGTACTTC	CASSPDRVRETQYF
-	TRBV27	TRBJ1-3	-	TGTGCCAGCAGCTTACCAAGCGCTGGAAACACCATATATTTT	CASSLPSAGNTIYF
TRBD2	TRBV12-3/TRBV12-4	TRBJ2-1	-	TGTGCCAGCAGTAGCGGGATGCGGTCCTACAATGAGCAGTTCTTC	CASSSGMRSYNEQFF
-	TRBV18	TRBJ2-7	-	TGTGCCAGCTCACCGCGAGCCTTCTCGGGACACCTCTACTACGAGCAGTACTTC	CASSPRAFSGHLYYEQYF
TRBD1	TRBV27	TRBJ1-6	few	TGTGCCAGCAGCTGGGACAGTCGGAATTCACCCCTCCACTTT	CASSWDSRNSPLHF
TRBD2	TRBV20-1	TRBJ2-7	many	TGCAGTGCTAGAGCCGGGACTAGCGGGAGGGACCGCCACGAGCAGTACTTC	CSARAGTSGRDRHEQYF
-	TRBV18	TRBJ2-5	many	TGTGCCAGCTCAAGGACAGTTTATGAGACCCAGTACTTC	CASSRTVYETQYF
TRBD1	TRBV27	TRBJ1-1	many	TGTGCCAGCAGACCGAGGACAGGGCTGAACACTGAAGCTTTCTTT	CASRPRTGLNTEAFF
TRBD1	TRBV4-2	TRBJ2-2	-	TGTGCCAGCAGCCCAACCGGGACAGCGAACACCGGGGAGCTGTTTTTT	CASSPTGTANTGELFF
TRBD1	TRBV7-9	TRBJ2-7	many	TGTGCCAGCAGCCGAAGGGACAGGGCCTACGAGCAGTACTTC	CASSRRDRAYEQYF
TRBD2	TRBV7-9	TRBJ2-2	many	TGTGCCAGCAGCATCGCTAGCGGGTTTATCGGGGAGCTGTTTTTT	CASSIASGFIGELFF
TRBD1	TRBV7-6	TRBJ1-2	few	TGTGCCAGCAGCCCACAAACAGGGGCCACCTCCTATGGCTACACCTTC	CASSPQTGATSYGYTF
TRBD1	TRBV20-1	TRBJ2-7	many	TGCAGTGTACAGGGGGCGAACTACGAGCAGTACTTC	CSVQGANYEQYF
-	TRBV9	TRBJ2-1	few	TGTGCCAGCAGCGTAGGACCCACCGGGCCCTACAATGAGCAGTTCTTC	CASSVGPTGPYNEQFF
-	TRBV7-8	TRBJ2-7	many	TGTGCCAGCAGCTTAGGGTTCTCCTACGAGCAGTACTTC	CASSLGFSYEQYF
-	TRBV11-3	TRBJ1-2	-	TGTGCCAGCAGCCCGACGGGGGCGCTTGGCTACACCTTC	CASSPTGALGYTF
TRBD1	TRBV10-2	TRBJ2-5	many	TGCGCCAGCAGTGAGAGGGACAGTTACCAAGAGACCCAGTACTTC	CASSERDSYQETQYF
-	TRBV2	TRBJ2-2	-	TGTGCCAGCTGGAGACGGGGAGCCGGGGAGCTGTTTTTT	CASWRRGAGELFF
TRBD1	TRBV4-1	TRBJ1-5	few	TGCGCCAGCAGCCAAGATTTGAGGGGGCGGGCGACATATAGCAATCAGCCCCAGCATTTT	CASSQDLRGRATYSNQPQHF
TRBD1	TRBV5-1	TRBJ2-1	many	TGCGCCAGCAGTAGACAGGGGGGTGAGCAGTTCTTC	CASSRQGGEQFF
-	TRBV5-1	TRBJ1-1	many	TGCGCCAGCAGCTTGGATTACGTCCTGAACACTGAAGCTTTCTTT	CASSLDYVLNTEAFF
TRBD1	TRBV5-1	TRBJ1-3	once	TGCGCCAGCAGGACAGGGACTGGAAACACCATATGTTTT	CASRTGTGNTICF
-	TRBV10-2	TRBJ2-1	many	TGCGCCAGCAGTGGACCTTACTGGGGGCCCCACAATGAGCAGTTCTTC	CASSGPYWGPHNEQFF
-	TRBV18	TRBJ2-5	many	TGTGCCAGCTCACCACTTTGGAGGGAGCACCAAGAGACCCAGTACTTC	CASSPLWREHQETQYF
-	TRBV24-1	TRBJ2-1	few	TGTGCCACCAGTGATTTGGGACCAGCGGAAGACCACAATGAGCAGTTCTTC	CATSDLGPAEDHNEQFF
-	TRBV2	TRBJ1-2	many	TGTGCCAGCAGTGGGGTGTGGTATGGCTACACCTTC	CASSGVWYGYTF
-	TRBV25-1	TRBJ1-5	many	TGTGCCAGCCACGCCGGGGTCTATATTCAGCCCCAGCATTTT	CASHAGVYIQPQHF
TRBD2	TRBV28	TRBJ2-3	many	TGTGCCAGCAGCCGGCTGGGAGGGGGCACAGATACGCAGTATTTT	CASSRLGGGTDTQYF
-	TRBV20-1	TRBJ2-1	many	TGCAGTGCTCGGGGGAGATGGGGCGGCCTAAGGAATGAGCAGTTCTTC	CSARGRWGGLRNEQFF
TRBD1	TRBV19	TRBJ2-6	-	TGTGCCAGTACGACAGGGGCCACCCCTTCTGGGGCCAACGTCCTGACTTTC	CASTTGATPSGANVLTF
-	TRBV30	TRBJ2-2	many	TGTGCCTGGAGGGGCAGGGGAGTCGCCGGGGAGCTGTTTTTT	CAWRGRGVAGELFF
-	TRBV11-3	TRBJ1-6	few	TGTGCCAGCAGCTTACCGTTTGGGCGGAATTCACCCCTCCACTTT	CASSLPFGRNSPLHF
-	TRBV7-9	TRBJ1-3	-	TGTGCCTTCGGCCTAGGGTCCTCTGGAAACACCATATATTTT	CAFGLGSSGNTIYF
TRBD2	TRBV27	TRBJ2-1	many	TGTGCCAGCAGTTCCCCACCCCGGGGCGGGAGTGAGCAGTTCTTC	CASSSPPRGGSEQFF
-	TRBV24-1	TRBJ2-1	many	TGTGCCACCGGGAGAGACAATGAGCAGTTCTTC	CATGRDNEQFF
TRBD1	TRBV20-1	TRBJ1-5	many	TGCAGTGCTAGAGTCGGCGGGACAGATAGCAATCAGCCCCAGCATTTT	CSARVGGTDSNQPQHF
TRBD1	TRBV25-1	TRBJ2-1	-	TGTGCCAGCAGTGAAGCGGGACAGGGTCTCGGTGAGCAGTCCTTC	CASSEAGQGLGEQSF
-	TRBV3-1	TRBJ1-2	many	TGTGCCAGCAGCCGGACAGTCAACTATGGCTACACCTTC	CASSRTVNYGYTF
-	TRBV19	TRBJ2-7	few	TGTGCCAGTCGGCAGGCAATGAGCTCCTACGAGCAGTACTTC	CASRQAMSSYEQYF
-	TRBV18	TRBJ2-1	-	TGTGCCAGCTCACCGCCGCTAGCGGAGCAGTTCTTC	CASSPPLAEQFF
-	TRBV7-8	TRBJ2-1	many	TGTGCCAGCAGCCGCGTTCAGATCGATGAGCAGTTCTTC	CASSRVQIDEQFF
TRBD2	TRBV28	TRBJ2-7	few	TGTGCCAGCAGTTTGGGGGGAGGGCGGTCCTGCGAGCAGTACTTC	CASSLGGGRSCEQYF
-	TRBV6-1	TRBJ1-4	many	TGTGCCAGCAGTGAAATGGGGGCAGGCGCAACTAATGAAAAACTGTTTTTT	CASSEMGAGATNEKLFF
-	TRBV15	TRBJ1-2	few	TGTGCCACCAGCTTTACACAGAACTATGGCTACACCTTC	CATSFTQNYGYTF
-	TRBV5-4	TRBJ2-2	few	TGTGCCAGCAGCTTGGGCGGGACCCCCCCCGGGGAGCTGTTTTTT	CASSLGGTPPGELFF
-	TRBV20-1	TRBJ1-1	many	TGCAGTGCTAGGCCCTACATCTTCCACGCTGAAGCTTTCTTT	CSARPYIFHAEAFF
-	TRBV2	TRBJ2-5	many	TGTGCCAGCAGTGAGCTGTCCAGACAAGAGACCCAGTACTTC	CASSELSRQETQYF